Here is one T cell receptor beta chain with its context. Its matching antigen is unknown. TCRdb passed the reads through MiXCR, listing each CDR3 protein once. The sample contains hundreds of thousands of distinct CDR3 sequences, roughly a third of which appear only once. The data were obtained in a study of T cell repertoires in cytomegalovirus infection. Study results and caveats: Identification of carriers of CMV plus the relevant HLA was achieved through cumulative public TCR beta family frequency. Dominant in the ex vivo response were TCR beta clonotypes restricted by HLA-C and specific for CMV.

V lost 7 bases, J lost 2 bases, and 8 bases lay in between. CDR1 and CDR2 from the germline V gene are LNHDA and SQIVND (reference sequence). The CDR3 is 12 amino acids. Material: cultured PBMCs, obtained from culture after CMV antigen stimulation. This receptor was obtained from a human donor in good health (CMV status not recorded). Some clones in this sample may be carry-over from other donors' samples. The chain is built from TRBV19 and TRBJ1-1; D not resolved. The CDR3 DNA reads TGTGCCAGTAAGGGCCCCAACACTGAAGCTTTCTTT. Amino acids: CASKGPNTEAFF. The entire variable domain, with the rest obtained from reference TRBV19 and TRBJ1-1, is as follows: DGGITQSPKYLFRKEGQNVTLSCEQNLNHDAMYWYRQDPGQGLRLIYYSQIVNDFQKGDIAEGYSVSREKKESFPLTVTSAQKNPTAFYLCASKGPNTEAFFGQGTRLTVV.